The following is a TCR beta chain sequence with its context. The antigen remains unidentified. This record belongs to a study of cytomegalovirus exposure and HLA in healthy donors. Findings and caveats of the study: Reportedly, fewer N-insertions than the roughly 690-donor mean appeared in an Asian-associated ancestry cluster in a later analysis. TCR beta V- and J-gene trimming was later associated with a missense DCLRE1C variant. The classifier was said to identify cytomegalovirus status with high specificity and sensitivity.

Amplification used 60 Vbeta primers and 13 Jbeta primers. Sequenced by immunoSEQ multiplex PCR; TCRdb stores in-frame clones only, minus some. The sample shows more than 90,000 clones, over 60% of them seen only once. CDR1 and CDR2 from the germline V gene are MGHDK and SYGVNS. The length of the CDR3 is 18 residues. J was trimmed by 7 bases and V by 3 bases; bases with no gene match: 17. Each donor's status was that of a healthy bone marrow donor. This TCR was recovered from a woman under 30 in good health and CMV-seropositive. This sequence joins TRBV25-1 and TRBJ2-1, with TRBD2 matching over 8 bases. Input material: PBMCs. The CDR3 region has the DNA TGTGCCAGCAGTGACCCGAGCCAGAAGAGCGGGAGAGAAAATGAGCAGTTCTTC. This sequence encodes CASSDPSQKSGRENEQFF.